The sequence of this T cell receptor (beta chain) was determined in a study of blood T cell repertoires in COVID-19. Looking at the study overall: Samples taken during acute and convalescent COVID-19 were collected in the United States, Italy and Spain. PBMCs, B-cell-depleted T cells, or T cells provided the cDNA or gDNA that made up the material.

Per the original methods: Counts of nucleated cells, estimated from reference gene primer amplification, were obtained. Libraries were prepared by immunoSEQ multiplex PCR; TCRdb keeps only in-frame clonotypes and omits some of them. V, J and clone size are taken as reported in that table, and D and trimming were inferred from the DNA itself. The sample has roughly 200,000 clones, about 90% seen once. V shed 1 base, J shed 6 bases, and the junction held 1 base outside the gene matches. The CDR3 runs to 13 residues. The germline V gene has CDR1 SEHNR and CDR2 FQNEAQ (reference sequence). The sequencing input was peripheral blood. This receptor was identified in a man between 18 and 35 years old with active or convalescent COVID-19. This chain joins TRBV7-9 and TRBJ2-3, with 7 bases that match TRBD2. CDR3: CASSLVLADTQYF. The CDR3 DNA is TGTGCCAGCAGCTTAGTACTAGCGGATACGCAGTATTTT.